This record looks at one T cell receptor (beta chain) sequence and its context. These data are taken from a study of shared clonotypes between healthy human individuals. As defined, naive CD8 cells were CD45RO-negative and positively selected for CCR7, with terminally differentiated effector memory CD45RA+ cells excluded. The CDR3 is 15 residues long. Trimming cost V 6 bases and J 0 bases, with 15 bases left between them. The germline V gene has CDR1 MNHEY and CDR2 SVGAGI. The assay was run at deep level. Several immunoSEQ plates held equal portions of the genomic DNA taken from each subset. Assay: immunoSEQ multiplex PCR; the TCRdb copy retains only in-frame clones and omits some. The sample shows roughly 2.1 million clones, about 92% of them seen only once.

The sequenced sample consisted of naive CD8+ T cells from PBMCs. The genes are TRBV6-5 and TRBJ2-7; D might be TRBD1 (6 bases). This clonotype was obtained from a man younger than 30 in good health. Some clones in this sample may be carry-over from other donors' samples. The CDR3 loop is CASRLRTATSYEQYF. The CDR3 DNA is TGTGCCAGCAGACTAAGGACAGCTACCTCCTACGAGCAGTACTTC.